Given below is one T cell receptor (beta chain) in context. The data were taken from a study of blood T cell repertoires in COVID-19. Across the whole study: Donors in the United States, Italy and Spain gave samples during acute or convalescent COVID-19. From T cells, B-cell-depleted T cells, or PBMCs came the material, which was cDNA or gDNA.

Cohort assignment relied on participant-reported clinical history. Germline values: CDR1 LNHDA, CDR2 SQIVND (reference sequence). CDR3 length equals 13 residues. Trimming left V 1 base short and J 2 bases short, with 5 bases between. Produced via immunoSEQ multiplex PCR; TCRdb's table is partial and in-frame only. Of roughly 250,000 clones in the sample, more than 80% were seen once. Sequences were obtained from PBMCs or T cells enriched from blood (not recorded which). The TCR comes from a man between 50 and 59 years old who had been exposed to COVID-19. This chain connects TRBV19 to TRBJ1-2; unclear D gene. CDR3 sequence reads: CASSIAVNYGYTF. DNA for the CDR3: TGTGCCAGTAGTATAGCCGTGAACTATGGCTACACCTTC.